Presented here are 9 T cell receptor beta chains from one specimen sequenced in a study of beta chain features in type 1 diabetes. Expressed TCRB transcripts were sequenced, since all the RNA that had been isolated was reverse transcribed. The repertoire was sequenced with immunoSEQ multiplex PCR; TCRdb's copy has only in-frame clones and lacks some. The sample shows roughly 500,000 clones, approximately 10% of them seen only once. The sequencing input was naive CD4+ T cells from blood. The receptors were gathered from a woman younger than 30 in good health.

V gene TRBV7-9 combines with J gene TRBJ2-3; D ambiguous. This CDR3 has 14 amino acids. The germline CDR1 and CDR2 sequences are SEHNR and FQNEAQ (reference sequence). The V gene lost 1 base and the J gene lost 6 bases, with 11 bases spanning the gap. In DNA, the CDR3 is TGTGCCAGCAGCTTAGTCGAGGCCAGGGATACGCAGTATTTT. Translated, it gives CASSLVEARDTQYF.

The chain links TRBV29-1 to TRBJ2-7; D not certain. The V end was cut by 6 bases, the J end by 7 bases, with 13 bases between. Per the germline V gene, CDR1 is SQVTM and CDR2 is ANQGSEA. The CDR3 extends over 11 amino acids. As DNA, the CDR3 is TGCAGCGTCGCCCCTGGACGGGAGCAGTACTTC. Its translation: CSVAPGREQYF.

The gene calls are TRBV7-2 and TRBJ2-4, with D perhaps matching TRBD2 (6 bases). Trimming stripped 5 bases from V and 9 bases from J, with 17 bases between. Germline V gene lookup returns CDR1 SGHTA and CDR2 FQGNSA. The CDR3 spans 14 residues. The CDR3 protein is CASSRAGTSGIQYF. The CDR3 nucleotides read TGTGCCAGCAGCCGAGCGGGTACTAGTGGCATTCAGTACTTC.

This clone was observed a few times. The J gene is TRBJ2-2, the V gene TRBV9; 12 bases fit TRBD2. V lost 0 bases, J lost 5 bases, and 14 bases stayed unmatched. The CDR3 contains 20 residues. Germline V gene data show CDR1 as SGDLS and CDR2 as YYNGEE. The CDR3 DNA is TGTGCCAGCAGCGTAGTCCCGATGACTAGCGGGAGAGTCTGGACCGGGGAGCTGTTTTTT. It is translated as CASSVVPMTSGRVWTGELFF.

This clone was counted between two and nine times. J is TRBJ2-3 and V is TRBV7-2; 9 nucleotides agree with TRBD1. Looked up from germline, CDR1 is SGHTA and CDR2 is FQGNSA. CDR3 length equals 15 residues. The V gene end was trimmed by 4 bases and the J gene end by 0 bases; junction bases not matched to a gene: 2. The CDR3 loop is CASSSDRGSTDTQYF. The CDR3 DNA follows: TGTGCCAGCAGCTCGGACAGGGGCAGCACAGATACGCAGTATTTT.

The chain combines TRBV29-1 with TRBJ2-5; D might be TRBD2 (6 bases). V was cut by 7 bases and J by 1 base, with 10 bases left in between. The germline V gene encodes CDR1 SQVTM and CDR2 ANQGSEA. This CDR3 is built from 12 residues. CDR3 in amino acids: CSAEGLQETQYF. DNA for the CDR3: TGCAGCGCCGAGGGACTCCAAGAGACCCAGTACTTC. The full variable domain, completed using reference TRBV29-1 and TRBJ2-5, is SAVISQKPSRDICQRGTSLTIQCQVDSQVTMMFWYRQQPGQSLTLIATANQGSEATYESGFVIDKFPISRPNLTFSTLTVSNMSPEDSSIYLCSAEGLQETQYFGPGTRLLVL.

V usage is TRBV15 and J usage is TRBJ2-7; no reliable D call. Germline loops: CDR1 LNHNV, CDR2 YYDKDF (reference sequence). V lost 1 base and J lost 2, with 6 bases in between. This CDR3 is 13 amino acids long. CDR3 amino acids: CATSRAWTYEQYF. CDR3 bases: TGTGCCACCAGCAGAGCCTGGACCTACGAGCAGTACTTC. The full variable domain, completed using reference TRBV15 and TRBJ2-7, is DAMVIQNPRYQVTQFGKPVTLSCSQTLNHNVMYWYQQKSSQAPKLLFHYYDKDFNNEADTPDNFQSRRPNTSFCFLDIRSPGLGDTAMYLCATSRAWTYEQYFGPGTRLTVT.

This rearrangement joins TRBV6-1 to TRBJ2-3, with D unclear. Germline V lookup: CDR1 MNHNS, CDR2 SASEGT. The CDR3 sequence is 14 residues long. V dropped 4 bases and J dropped 2 bases, with 10 bases sitting between them. The CDR3 nucleotides are TGTGCCAGCAGTGCACCAACCAACACAGATACGCAGTATTTT. It codes for CASSAPTNTDTQYF.

This clone was detected a few times. This sequence joins TRBV30 and TRBJ2-7; 13 nucleotides match TRBD2. The CDR3 has 18 residues. Trimming cost V 1 base and J 4 bases; bases outside gene matches: 13. Germline V gene sequence: CDR1 GTSNPN, CDR2 SVGIG (reference sequence). The DNA of the CDR3 is TGTGCCTGGAGTGCAAGTCGGACTAGCGGGAGAGGGTCGTACGAGCAGTACTTC. Amino acid sequence: CAWSASRTSGRGSYEQYF. The complete variable domain, with remaining parts taken from reference TRBV30 and TRBJ2-7, reads SQTIHQWPATLVQPVGSPLSLECTVEGTSNPNLYWYRQAAGRGLQLLFYSVGIGQISSEVPQNLSASRPQDRQFILSSKKLLLSDSGFYLCAWSASRTSGRGSYEQYFGPGTRLTVT.